Below, 4 T cell receptor beta chains from the same sample are listed, as sequenced in a study of CD8 T cells in ankylosing spondylitis. Study results and limitations: Blood of patients with ankylosing spondylitis appeared to be characterized by a TCR beta motif of several highly homologous variants.

One entry per CDR3 protein, called by TCRdb with MiXCR from the 5' RACE reads. The sample has 100,000 or so distinct CDR3 sequences, about 9% seen once. These TCRs' antigens remain unknown. The sample consisted of blood, either unsorted or a sorted T cell fraction (not recorded which). The receptor source for this set is a male donor with ankylosing spondylitis.

V usage is TRBV29-1 and J usage is TRBJ1-1; D gene unclear. In germline, CDR1 is SQVTM, CDR2 ANQGSEA. Trimming shortened V by 7 bases and J by 0 bases, and 9 bases separated the two germline ends. CDR3 length: 12 residues. DNA for the CDR3: TGCAGCGCCCCGGATATGAACACTGAAGCTTTCTTT. This translates into CSAPDMNTEAFF.

The sample holds a few counts of this clonotype. The genes are TRBV6-1 and TRBJ2-6; D is perhaps TRBD1 (6 bases). Trimming removed 2 bases from V and 0 bases from J, with 14 bases in between. CDR3 length: 18 residues. Germline-derived CDR1 and CDR2 are MNHNS and SASEGT. CDR3 region: CASSEPQGVHSGANVLTF. The CDR3 nucleotides are TGTGCCAGCAGTGAACCACAGGGTGTTCACTCTGGGGCCAACGTCCTGACTTTC.

This clonotype was seen ten or more times. The rearrangement joins TRBV7-9 to TRBJ2-1, with TRBD1 as a possible D gene (5 bases). The CDR3 is made up of 16 amino acids. Germline CDR1 is SEHNR and CDR2 is FQNEAQ (reference sequence). Trimming left V 5 bases short and J 3 bases short, with 17 bases between. The CDR3: CASSPLTGENYNEQFF. CDR3 in DNA: TGTGCCAGCAGCCCTTTAACAGGAGAAAACTACAATGAGCAGTTCTTC.

The chain employs TRBV11-2 and TRBJ1-1; D might be TRBD1 (5 bases). The CDR3 loop spans 13 amino acids. Germline assignment: CDR1 SGHAT and CDR2 FQNNGV. The V and J ends lost 3 bases and 11 bases respectively, with 16 bases between them. Here the CDR3 reads CASSFMAGREAFF. CDR3 sequence (DNA): TGTGCCAGCAGCTTTATGGCAGGGAGGGAGGCTTTCTTT.